One and the same sample provided the 32 T cell receptor beta chains below, sequenced in a study of T cell responses to AZD1222 COVID-19 vaccine. The protocol was immunoSEQ multiplex PCR, while the TCRdb copy is restricted to in-frame clones and leaves out a portion. The sample lists roughly 150,000 clones, under 95% seen once, with more than 8% in the top ten. Here the sequenced sample was peripheral blood, taken on day 0 of AZD1222 vaccination. The source of these receptors is an adult in good health.

The chain employs TRBV11-2 and TRBJ1-2; D unresolved. Germline V CDR1 and CDR2: SGHAT, FQNNGV. V dropped 1 base and J dropped 5 bases, with 11 bases sitting between them. The CDR3 consists of 14 residues. CDR3 coding DNA: TGTGCCAGCAGCTTAGGCCGGCAGGCGTATGGCTACACCTTC. Encoded protein: CASSLGRQAYGYTF.

The gene calls are TRBV3-1 (or the pseudogene TRBV3-2) and TRBJ2-7; TRBD2 matches 11 bases. CDR1 and CDR2 (germline): LGHDT, YNNKEL (reference sequence). V dropped 7 bases and J dropped 4; count of bases not matched to a gene: 9. This CDR3 comprises 15 residues. CDR3 in DNA: TGTGCCAGCACCACGGGGACTAGCGGTTATTACGAGCAGTACTTC. Translation: CASTTGTSGYYEQYF.

The chain combines TRBV13 with TRBJ1-6; D is undetermined. This CDR3 has 16 amino acids. V shed 5 bases and J shed 0 bases, with 11 bases lying between them. Per the germline V gene, CDR1 is PRHDT and CDR2 is FYEKMQ (reference sequence). CDR3 nucleotide sequence: TGTGCCAGCAGCCCCGCGGGGAGCTCCTATAATTCACCCCTCCACTTT. Encoded protein: CASSPAGSSYNSPLHF.

V is TRBV7-9 and J is TRBJ1-1; TRBD1 is a possible D gene (6 bases). The V end lost 1 base, the J end lost 8 bases, and 11 bases lay between the germline ends. Looked up from germline, CDR1 is SEHNR and CDR2 is FQNEAQ (reference sequence). The CDR3 is 13 residues long. The CDR3 spells CASSLVGASEAFF. CDR3 nucleotide sequence: TGTGCCAGCAGCTTAGTGGGGGCCTCGGAAGCTTTCTTT. Together with reference TRBV7-9 and TRBJ1-1, the CDR3 gives the full variable domain: DTGVSQNPRHKITKRGQNVTFRCDPISEHNRLYWYRQTLGQGPEFLTYFQNEAQLEKSRLLSDRFSAERPKGSFSTLEIQRTEQGDSAMYLCASSLVGASEAFFGQGTRLTVV.

The rearrangement joins TRBV6-5 to TRBJ1-6; D call uncertain. CDR1 is MNHEY and CDR2 is SVGAGI in the germline V gene. The CDR3 totals 16 residues. Deletions cut 6 bases from V and 8 bases from J, with 20 bases between. DNA for the CDR3: TGTGCCAGCAGCTACGCCCAATTACTCCGAGATTCACCCCTCCACTTT. This sequence encodes CASSYAQLLRDSPLHF.

This CDR3 is CASSYSIKLLVHSGNTIYF. In DNA, the CDR3 is TGTGCCAGCAGTTACTCGATTAAGCTTCTCGTTCACTCTGGAAACACCATATATTTT. This chain joins TRBV6-7 and TRBJ1-3; no clear D. TRBV6-7 is flagged as an ORF with uncertain function. The V end lost 0 bases, the J end lost 0 bases, and 18 bases lay between the germline ends. The CDR3 runs to 19 residues.

The V call is TRBV7-2, the J call TRBJ1-1, with unresolved D. The CDR3 spans 13 residues. Germline assignment: CDR1 SGHTA and CDR2 FQGNSA. Trimming shortened V by 3 bases and J by 5 bases, and 10 bases separated the two germline ends. The CDR3 nucleotides are TGTGCCAGCAGCTTCCGGGGAGGGACTGAAGCTTTCTTT. Residues: CASSFRGGTEAFF.

This chain links TRBV7-8 with TRBJ2-6; D ambiguous. The V gene's germline CDR1 is SGHVS and CDR2 FQNEAQ. V was cut by 5 bases and J by 0 bases, with 11 bases left in between. This CDR3 region has 16 residues. This chain's CDR3 is CASSPRRISGANVLTF. The CDR3, as DNA: TGTGCCAGCAGCCCCAGAAGGATCTCTGGGGCCAACGTCCTGACTTTC.

V is TRBV7-2 and J is TRBJ1-1; a possible D gene is TRBD1 (5 bases). The CDR3 consists of 16 residues. The germline V gene has CDR1 SGHTA and CDR2 FQGNSA. Trimming stripped 5 bases from V and 0 bases from J, with 16 bases between. DNA for the CDR3: TGTGCCAGCAGCCCTAGGCAGGGATTGTTGAACACTGAAGCTTTCTTT. Its translation: CASSPRQGLLNTEAFF.

This clone was counted once. This rearrangement joins TRBV4-1 to TRBJ1-2; maybe TRBD1 (5 bases). V lost 4 bases, J lost 6 bases, and 18 bases lay in between. Germline V gene data show CDR1 as MGHRA and CDR2 as YSYEKL. The CDR3 totals 15 residues. The CDR3 loop is CASSRMSRDFDGYTF. The CDR3 DNA sequence: TGCGCCAGCAGCCGCATGTCCAGGGATTTCGATGGCTACACCTTC.

V usage is TRBV7-2 and J usage is TRBJ2-5; TRBD1 matches at 7 bases. Germline trimming cut 2 bases from V and 1 base from J; bases unmatched to any gene: 4. The CDR3 is made up of 15 amino acids. CDR1 is SGHTA and CDR2 is FQGNSA in the germline V gene. As DNA, the CDR3 is TGTGCCAGCAGCTTATGGACAGGACTCCAAGAGACCCAGTACTTC. Translation gives CASSLWTGLQETQYF.

V gene TRBV27 combines with J gene TRBJ1-5; 8 nucleotides align to TRBD1. V shed 0 bases, J shed 6 bases, and the junction held 4 bases outside the gene matches. This CDR3 comprises 15 residues. Germline V lookup: CDR1 MNHEY, CDR2 SMNVEV (reference sequence). The CDR3 here is CASSLSTGAGQPQHF. The CDR3 coding sequence is TGTGCCAGCAGTTTATCGACAGGGGCCGGTCAGCCCCAGCATTTT.

The V gene is TRBV4-1, the J gene TRBJ1-5; perhaps TRBD1 as D (5 bases). CDR1 MGHRA and CDR2 YSYEKL come from the germline V gene. V lost 1 base and J 0 bases, leaving 13 bases between the germline ends. The CDR3 consists of 17 residues. In nucleotides, the CDR3 is TGCGCCAGCAGCCAAGCGGGGCCGACTCTTAGCAATCAGCCCCAGCATTTT. This encodes CASSQAGPTLSNQPQHF.

V is TRBV15 and J is TRBJ1-1; D uncertain. V lost 0 bases to trimming and J lost 4 bases, with 15 bases between them. CDR3 length: 16 residues. Germline CDR1 reads LNHNV; CDR2 reads YYDKDF (reference sequence). This CDR3 is CATSRDRVGWSTEAFF. CDR3 nucleotides: TGTGCCACCAGCAGAGACCGGGTAGGATGGAGCACTGAAGCTTTCTTT.

This chain uses TRBV18 with TRBJ1-2; the match to TRBD1 covers 7 bases. Germline values: CDR1 KGHSH, CDR2 LQKENI. The CDR3 has 16 amino acids. The ends lost 6 bases at V and 3 bases at J; junction bases unmatched: 13. The CDR3 loop is CASSALPTGADYGYTF. The DNA of the CDR3 is TGTGCCAGCTCCGCACTTCCTACAGGGGCCGACTATGGCTACACCTTC.

This chain connects TRBV11-2 to TRBJ2-7; TRBD1 or TRBD2 may be the D gene (5 bases each). The germline V and J ends were trimmed by 5 bases and 3 bases, with 14 bases remaining between them. The CDR3 length is 14 residues. The germline V gene encodes CDR1 SGHAT and CDR2 FQNNGV. The DNA of the CDR3 is TGTGCCAGCAGCCCCGGGACGGAATACTACGAGCAGTACTTC. Translating it yields CASSPGTEYYEQYF. Filled out from reference TRBV11-2 and TRBJ2-7, the complete variable domain reads EAGVAQSPRYKIIEKRQSVAFWCNPISGHATLYWYQQILGQGPKLLIQFQNNGVVDDSQLPKDRFSAERLKGVDSTLKIQPAKLEDSAVYLCASSPGTEYYEQYFGPGTRLTVT.

The gene calls are TRBV3-1 (or the pseudogene TRBV3-2) and TRBJ2-3, with TRBD1 identical over 8 bases. Germline trimming cut 4 bases from V and 5 bases from J; bases unmatched to any gene: 17. This CDR3 contains 18 residues. Germline values: CDR1 LGHDT, CDR2 YNNKEL (reference sequence). CDR3 region: CASSPSGNVAGGVDTQYF. The CDR3, as DNA: TGTGCCAGCAGCCCTTCTGGGAATGTAGCAGGGGGCGTAGATACGCAGTATTTT.

The chain uses TRBV9 and TRBJ2-1; no clear D gene. Between the trimmed V and J ends, which lost 2 bases and 8 bases, there was a span of 8 bases. The CDR3 runs to 12 residues. Germline CDR1 and CDR2: SGDLS and YYNGEE. The CDR3 DNA follows: TGTGCCAGCAGCGTGATCGGGCATGAGCAGTTCTTC. This sequence encodes CASSVIGHEQFF.

The chain joins TRBV6-5 to TRBJ1-1; tentatively, D is TRBD1 (5 bases). The V and J ends lost 2 bases and 4 bases respectively, with 11 bases between them. The germline gives CDR1 MNHEY, CDR2 SVGAGI. The CDR3 spans 14 residues. The CDR3 sequence: CASSYDWGGTEAFF. The DNA for the CDR3 is TGTGCCAGCAGTTACGACTGGGGGGGCACTGAAGCTTTCTTT.

The V gene is TRBV2, the J gene TRBJ1-1, with D tentatively TRBD1 (5 bases). The CDR3 totals 13 residues. Germline CDR1 SNHLY, CDR2 FYNNEI. V shed 8 bases and J shed 6 bases, with 16 bases lying between them. The DNA for the CDR3 is TGTGCCAGCCGGGGGTTATACGGTCCTGAAGCTTTCTTT. It encodes CASRGLYGPEAFF. Variable domain in full (rest from reference TRBV2 and TRBJ1-1): EPEVTQTPSHQVTQMGQEVILRCVPISNHLYFYWYRQILGQKVEFLVSFYNNEISEKSEIFDDQFSVERPDGSNFTLKIRSTKLEDSAMYFCASRGLYGPEAFFGQGTRLTVV.

The gene calls are TRBV5-5 and TRBJ1-6, with D tentatively TRBD1 (6 bases). Trimming cost V 1 base and J 6 bases, with 17 bases left between them. The CDR3 consists of 17 residues. The germline V gene encodes CDR1 SGHKS and CDR2 YYEKEE (reference sequence). The CDR3 protein is CASSLYRSGTTNSPLHF. The CDR3 DNA follows: TGTGCCAGCAGCTTGTACCGTTCCGGGACAACTAATTCACCCCTCCACTTT.

Only one count was recorded for this clone. This rearrangement joins TRBV18 to TRBJ1-2; the match to TRBD1 covers 8 bases. V shed 3 bases and J 7 bases; nucleotides not matched to a gene: 10. Germline V lookup: CDR1 KGHSH, CDR2 LQKENI. CDR3 length: 15 amino acids. The CDR3 sequence is CASSPLTGQGGGYTF. Here the CDR3 DNA reads TGTGCCAGCTCACCGCTAACCGGACAGGGCGGTGGCTACACCTTC.

The chain carries TRBV2 and TRBJ1-1, with D maybe TRBD1 (5 bases). The V gene's germline CDR1 is SNHLY and CDR2 FYNNEI. Trimming took off 8 bases at V and 4 bases at J, with 8 bases between the two ends. The CDR3 length is 11 residues. The CDR3 region has the DNA TGTGCCAGCGGACATGCCACTGAAGCTTTCTTT. Encoded protein: CASGHATEAFF.

The CDR3 DNA follows: TGTGCCAGCAGCTTGAGGCAGGCTTACCCTTACAATGAGCAGTTCTTC. Protein product: CASSLRQAYPYNEQFF. J is TRBJ2-1 and V is TRBV7-9; D gene uncertain. This CDR3 has 16 amino acids. Germline V CDR1 and CDR2: SEHNR, FQNEAQ (reference sequence). V lost 3 bases and J 4 bases, leaving 16 bases between the germline ends.

The chain has TRBV5-6 and TRBJ2-1; D might be TRBD1 (7 bases). This CDR3 region has 14 residues. V was cut by 0 bases and J by 6 bases, with 10 bases left in between. CDR1 is SGHDT and CDR2 is YYEEEE in the germline V gene. CDR3 in amino acids: CASSLGQGGNEQFF. The CDR3, as DNA: TGTGCCAGCAGCTTGGGGCAGGGGGGCAATGAGCAGTTCTTC.

The CDR3: CASSLGDGNTIYF. CDR3 sequence (DNA): TGTGCCAGCAGCTTAGGGGATGGAAACACCATATATTTT. This chain joins TRBV7-9 and TRBJ1-3; no clear D gene. V was pared by 1 base and J by 3 bases, with 4 bases between. CDR1 SEHNR and CDR2 FQNEAQ come from the germline V gene (reference sequence). There are 13 residues in the CDR3.

The chain recombines TRBV2 with TRBJ2-7; the D is unclear. V was clipped by 6 bases and J by 3 bases, with 9 bases between them. Germline assignment: CDR1 SNHLY and CDR2 FYNNEI. This CDR3 has 12 amino acids. The CDR3 spells CASRGRVYEQYF. The DNA for the CDR3 is TGTGCCAGCAGGGGAAGGGTCTACGAGCAGTACTTC.

The chain links TRBV11-1 to TRBJ1-1; D is perhaps TRBD1 (6 bases). V was cut by 1 base and J by 7 bases, with 16 bases left in between. Germline lookup yields CDR1 SGHAT and CDR2 FQDESV (reference sequence). The CDR3 is 15 amino acids. CDR3 sequence: CASSLEWGHRGEAFF. Here the CDR3 DNA reads TGTGCCAGCAGCTTAGAGTGGGGGCATAGGGGTGAAGCTTTCTTT.

This sequence joins TRBV15 and TRBJ1-1, with a weak D call TRBD1 (5 bases). V was cut by 3 bases and J by 6 bases, with 17 bases left in between. CDR1 and CDR2 (germline): LNHNV, YYDKDF (reference sequence). The CDR3 has 15 amino acids. CDR3 residues: CATSRDLEGEAEAFF. CDR3 nucleotides: TGTGCCACCAGCAGGGACCTCGAAGGGGAGGCTGAAGCTTTCTTT.

The genes are TRBV4-1 and TRBJ2-3; perhaps D is TRBD1 or TRBD2 (5 bases each). This CDR3 is 17 amino acids long. In germline, CDR1 is MGHRA, CDR2 YSYEKL. V lost 4 bases and J lost 1, with 18 bases in between. The CDR3 spells CASSPPPGPVGTDTQYF. CDR3 DNA sequence: TGCGCCAGCAGCCCGCCGCCGGGACCTGTGGGCACAGATACGCAGTATTTT.

The chain has TRBV7-9 and TRBJ1-2, with D hard to call. Germline assignment: CDR1 SEHNR and CDR2 FQNEAQ (reference sequence). Between the trimmed V and J ends, which lost 5 bases and 8 bases, there was a span of 18 bases. The CDR3 loop spans 14 amino acids. The CDR3 DNA is TGTGCCAGCAGCCATCCGGGTCGACCGTTCGGCTACACCTTC. It encodes CASSHPGRPFGYTF.

This rearrangement joins TRBV3-1 (or the pseudogene TRBV3-2) to TRBJ2-7, with 10 bases fitting TRBD2. V dropped 4 bases and J dropped 2; count of bases not matched to a gene: 2. There are 14 residues in the CDR3. Germline CDR1 and CDR2: LGHDT and YNNKEL (reference sequence). CDR3 region: CASSRSGGAYEQYF. The CDR3 DNA reads TGTGCCAGCAGCCGAAGCGGGGGGGCCTACGAGCAGTACTTC.